This entry concerns a single TCR beta chain. Its antigen is unknown. These data come from a study of T-cell memory formation after mild COVID-19. With 0 bases removed from V and 0 bases from J, the gap between germline ends came to 6 bases. The germline CDR1 and CDR2 sequences are LGHNA and YNFKEQ. This CDR3 has 15 amino acids. Constant-segment-primed 5'RACE gave TCR alpha and TCR beta cDNA libraries with sample barcodes and UMIs. In TCRdb, the 5' RACE reads were re-called with MiXCR into one record per CDR3 protein. The sample shows roughly 370,000 distinct CDR3 sequences, approximately 15% of them seen only once. Broader study findings: Some SARS-CoV-2-responding clones were already detected in memory before infection. Later expanders leaned CD4+, whereas clones that contracted between day 15 and 85 were balanced CD4/CD8. Clones which contracted sat mainly in CM and EM if CD4+, and in EMRA if CD8+.

The V gene is TRBV4-2, the J gene TRBJ2-4; the D is unclear. This sequence was found in a man younger than 35 who had mild COVID-19 (a few samples of this study predate the infection). Cell type and time point are not known. The material sequenced was PBMCs or a T cell subset sorted from them (not recorded which). DNA of the CDR3: TGTGCCAGCAGCCAAGAGCGGCTAGCCAAAAACATTCAGTACTTC. This translates into CASSQERLAKNIQYF.